This T cell receptor beta chain was identified during a study of CD8 T cells in ankylosing spondylitis. The germline V and J ends were trimmed by 0 bases and 13 bases, with 13 bases remaining between them. The V gene's germline CDR1 is WNHNN and CDR2 SYGVQD (reference sequence). The CDR3 runs to 13 residues. TCRdb reprocessed the 5' RACE reads with MiXCR, giving one entry per CDR3 protein. The table shows approximately 240,000 distinct CDR3 sequences, with more than 20% occurring only once. Sample: blood, either unsorted or a sorted T cell fraction (not recorded which). The sequence came from a male donor with ankylosing spondylitis or in good health (not recorded which). The chain couples TRBV10-1 to TRBJ2-1; D is uncertain. CDR3 loop: CASSESLTGPQFF. Written as DNA, the CDR3 is TGCGCCAGCAGTGAGTCGTTGACCGGTCCCCAGTTCTTC.